This T cell receptor beta chain is from a study of glioma-infiltrating T cells. Germline values: CDR1 DFQATT, CDR2 SNEGSKA (reference sequence). The CDR3 totals 16 residues. Losses at the gene ends were 1 base for V and 3 bases for J; bases not matched to a gene: 9. Notes on the study in general: Gliomas, especially low-grade, showed above-expected tissue-blood divergence; non-neoplastic patients showed below. Very few CDR3 sequences were shared between tissue and blood.

To note about this clonotype: Its antigen is not identified. A single base separates this from a much larger clone, so it may be a read error.

TCR alpha and beta CDR3 regions were amplified from RNA using iRepertoire nested multiplex PCR. Tissue mRNA or PBMC total RNA, 100-400 ng, went into one-step reverse transcription and amplification. One entry per CDR3 protein, called by TCRdb with MiXCR from the multiplex PCR reads. Of 160,000 or so distinct CDR3 sequences in the sample, roughly 45% were seen once. This chain links TRBV20-1 with TRBJ2-3; 8 nucleotides align to TRBD2. The specimen sequenced was glioma tissue, nonneoplastic brain tissue, or PBMCs (not recorded which). The TCR sequence derives from a human donor with low-grade glioma or glioblastoma, undergoing nonglioma brain surgery, or in good health (not recorded which). The DNA for the CDR3 is TGCAGTGCTAGAGTTGGGCAGCGGGAGTGGACAGATACGCAGTATTTT. This translates into CSARVGQREWTDTQYF.